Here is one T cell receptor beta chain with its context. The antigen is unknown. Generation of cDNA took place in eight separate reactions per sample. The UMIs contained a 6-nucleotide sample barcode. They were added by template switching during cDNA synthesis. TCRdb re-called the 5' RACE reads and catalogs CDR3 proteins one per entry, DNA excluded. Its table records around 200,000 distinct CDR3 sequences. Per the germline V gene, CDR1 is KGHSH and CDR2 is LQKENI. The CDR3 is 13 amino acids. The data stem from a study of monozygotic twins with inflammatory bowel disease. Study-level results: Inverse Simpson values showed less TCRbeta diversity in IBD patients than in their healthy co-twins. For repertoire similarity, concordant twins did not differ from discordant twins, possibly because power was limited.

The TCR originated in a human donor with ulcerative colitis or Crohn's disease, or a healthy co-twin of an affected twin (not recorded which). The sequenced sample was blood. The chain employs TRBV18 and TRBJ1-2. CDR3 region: CASSPLGDYGYTF.